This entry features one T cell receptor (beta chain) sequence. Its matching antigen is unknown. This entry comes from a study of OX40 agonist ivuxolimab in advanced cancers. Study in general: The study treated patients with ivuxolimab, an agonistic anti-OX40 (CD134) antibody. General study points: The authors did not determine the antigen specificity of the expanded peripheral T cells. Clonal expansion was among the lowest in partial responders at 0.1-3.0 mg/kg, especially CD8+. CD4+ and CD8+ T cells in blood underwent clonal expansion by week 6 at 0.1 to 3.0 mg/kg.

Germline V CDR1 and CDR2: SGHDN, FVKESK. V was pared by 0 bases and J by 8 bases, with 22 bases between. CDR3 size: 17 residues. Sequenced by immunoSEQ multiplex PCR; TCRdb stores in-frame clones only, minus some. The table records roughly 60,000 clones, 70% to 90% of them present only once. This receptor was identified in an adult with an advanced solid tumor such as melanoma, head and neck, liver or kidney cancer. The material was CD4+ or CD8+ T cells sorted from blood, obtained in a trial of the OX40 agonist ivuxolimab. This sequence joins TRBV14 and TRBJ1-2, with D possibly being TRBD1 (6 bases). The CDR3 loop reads CASSQEGLPGHTRGYTF. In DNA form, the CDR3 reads TGTGCCAGCAGCCAAGAGGGGCTGCCGGGACACACAAGAGGCTACACCTTC.